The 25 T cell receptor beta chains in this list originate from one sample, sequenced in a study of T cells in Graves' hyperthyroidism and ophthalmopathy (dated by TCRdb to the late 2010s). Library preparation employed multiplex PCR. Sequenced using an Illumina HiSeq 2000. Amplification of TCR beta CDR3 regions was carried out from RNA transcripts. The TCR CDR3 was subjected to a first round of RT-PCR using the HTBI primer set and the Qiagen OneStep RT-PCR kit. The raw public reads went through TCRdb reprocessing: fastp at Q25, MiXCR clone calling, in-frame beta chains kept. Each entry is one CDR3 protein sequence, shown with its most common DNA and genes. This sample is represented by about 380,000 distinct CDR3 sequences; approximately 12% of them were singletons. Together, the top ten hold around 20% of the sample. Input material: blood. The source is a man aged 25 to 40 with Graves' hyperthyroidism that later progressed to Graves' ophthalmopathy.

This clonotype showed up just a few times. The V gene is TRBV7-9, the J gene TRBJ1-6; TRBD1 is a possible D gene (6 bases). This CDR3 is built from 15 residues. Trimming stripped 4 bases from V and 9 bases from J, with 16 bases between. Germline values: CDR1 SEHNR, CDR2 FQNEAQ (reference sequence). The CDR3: CASSSGVGGLSPLHF. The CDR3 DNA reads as TGTGCCAGCAGCTCCGGAGTTGGGGGGCTTTCACCCCTCCACTTT. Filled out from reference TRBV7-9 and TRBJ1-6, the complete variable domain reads DTGVSQNPRHKITKRGQNVTFRCDPISEHNRLYWYRQTLGQGPEFLTYFQNEAQLEKSRLLSDRFSAERPKGSFSTLEIQRTEQGDSAMYLCASSSGVGGLSPLHFGNGTRLTVT.

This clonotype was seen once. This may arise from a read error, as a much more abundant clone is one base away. CDR3 region: CASSLVAGVPNGQFF. The CDR3 nucleotides are TGTGCCAGCAGCTTAGTTGCGGGGGTCCCCAATGGGCAGTTCTTC. V and J are TRBV7-8 and TRBJ2-1; 7 nucleotides align to TRBD2. CDR3 length equals 15 residues. The germline gives CDR1 SGHVS, CDR2 FQNEAQ.

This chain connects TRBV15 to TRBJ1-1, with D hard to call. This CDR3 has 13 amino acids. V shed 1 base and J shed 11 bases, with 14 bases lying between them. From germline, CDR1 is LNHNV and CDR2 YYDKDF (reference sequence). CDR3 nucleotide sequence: TGTGCCACCAGCAGAGGACGTGAGCCAGAGGCTTTCTTT. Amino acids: CATSRGREPEAFF.

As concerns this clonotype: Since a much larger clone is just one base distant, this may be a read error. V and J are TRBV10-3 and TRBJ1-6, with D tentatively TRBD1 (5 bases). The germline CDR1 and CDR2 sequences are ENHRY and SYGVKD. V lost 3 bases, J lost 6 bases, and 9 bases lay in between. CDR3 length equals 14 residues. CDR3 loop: CAISDLGGNSPLHF. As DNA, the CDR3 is TGTGCCATCAGTGATCTGGGGGGTAATTCACCCCTCCACTTT.

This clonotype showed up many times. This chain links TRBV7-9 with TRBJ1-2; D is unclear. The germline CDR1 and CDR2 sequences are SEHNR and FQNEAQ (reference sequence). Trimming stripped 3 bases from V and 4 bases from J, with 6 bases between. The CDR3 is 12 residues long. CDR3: CASSLDFYGYTF. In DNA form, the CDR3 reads TGTGCCAGCAGCTTGGACTTCTATGGCTACACCTTC.

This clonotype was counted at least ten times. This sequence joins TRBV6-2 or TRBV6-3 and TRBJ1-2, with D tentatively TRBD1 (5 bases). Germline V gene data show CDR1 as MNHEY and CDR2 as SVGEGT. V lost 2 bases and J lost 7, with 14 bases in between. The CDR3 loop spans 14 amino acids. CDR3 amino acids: CASSYRQGLFGYTF. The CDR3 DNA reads TGTGCCAGCAGTTACCGGCAGGGTCTCTTTGGCTACACCTTC.

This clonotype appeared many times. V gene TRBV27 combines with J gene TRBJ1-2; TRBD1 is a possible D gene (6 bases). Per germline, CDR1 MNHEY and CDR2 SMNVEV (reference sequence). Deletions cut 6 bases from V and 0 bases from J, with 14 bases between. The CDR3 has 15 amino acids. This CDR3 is CASRLRDTANYGYTF. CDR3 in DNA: TGTGCCAGCAGGCTCCGGGACACCGCTAACTATGGCTACACCTTC.

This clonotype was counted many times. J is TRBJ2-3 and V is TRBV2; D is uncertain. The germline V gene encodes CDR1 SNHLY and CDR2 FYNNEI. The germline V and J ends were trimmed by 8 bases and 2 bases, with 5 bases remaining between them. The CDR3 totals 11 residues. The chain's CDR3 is CASAVTDTQYF. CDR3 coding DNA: TGTGCCAGCGCCGTCACAGATACGCAGTATTTT.

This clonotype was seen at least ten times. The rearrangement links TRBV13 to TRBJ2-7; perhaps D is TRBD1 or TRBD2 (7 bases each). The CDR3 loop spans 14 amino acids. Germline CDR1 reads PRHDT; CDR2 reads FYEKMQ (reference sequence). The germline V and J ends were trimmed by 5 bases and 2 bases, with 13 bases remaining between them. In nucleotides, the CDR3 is TGTGCCAGCAGCCCGACAGGGACTACCTACGAGCAGTACTTC. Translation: CASSPTGTTYEQYF. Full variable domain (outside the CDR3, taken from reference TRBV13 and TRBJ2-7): AAGVIQSPRHLIKEKRETATLKCYPIPRHDTVYWYQQGPGQDPQFLISFYEKMQSDKGSIPDRFSAQQFSDYHSELNMSSLELGDSALYFCASSPTGTTYEQYFGPGTRLTVT.

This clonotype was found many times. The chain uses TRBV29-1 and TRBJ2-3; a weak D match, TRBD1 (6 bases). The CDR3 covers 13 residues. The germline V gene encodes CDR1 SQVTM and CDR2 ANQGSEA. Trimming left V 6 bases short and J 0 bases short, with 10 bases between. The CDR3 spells CSVPGQSTDTQYF. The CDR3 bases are TGCAGCGTGCCGGGACAAAGCACAGATACGCAGTATTTT.

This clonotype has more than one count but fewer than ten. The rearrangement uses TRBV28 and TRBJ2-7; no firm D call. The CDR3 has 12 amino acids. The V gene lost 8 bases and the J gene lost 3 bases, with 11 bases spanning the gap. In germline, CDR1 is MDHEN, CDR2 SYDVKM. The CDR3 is CASHGPGYEQYF. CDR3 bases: TGTGCCAGCCATGGCCCGGGCTACGAGCAGTACTTC.

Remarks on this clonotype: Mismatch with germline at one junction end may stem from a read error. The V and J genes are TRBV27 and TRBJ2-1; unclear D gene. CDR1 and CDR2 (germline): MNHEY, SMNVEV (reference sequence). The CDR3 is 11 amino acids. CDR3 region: CASSFYDEQFF. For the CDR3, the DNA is TGTGCCAGCAGTTTCTACGATGAGCAGTTCTTC.

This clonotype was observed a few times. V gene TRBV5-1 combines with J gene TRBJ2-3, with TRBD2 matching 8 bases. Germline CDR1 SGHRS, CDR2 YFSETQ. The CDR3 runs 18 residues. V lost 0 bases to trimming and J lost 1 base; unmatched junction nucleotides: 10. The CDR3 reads CASSLAVTAGGGTDTQYF. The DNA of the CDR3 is TGCGCCAGCAGCTTGGCCGTTACGGCGGGGGGAGGCACAGATACGCAGTATTTT.

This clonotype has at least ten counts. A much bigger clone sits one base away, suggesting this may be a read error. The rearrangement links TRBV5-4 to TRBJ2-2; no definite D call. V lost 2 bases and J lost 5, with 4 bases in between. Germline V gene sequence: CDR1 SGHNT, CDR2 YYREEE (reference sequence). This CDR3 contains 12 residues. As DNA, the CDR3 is TGTGCCAGCAGCTTAGAGACCGGGGAGCTGTTTTTT. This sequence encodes CASSLETGELFF.

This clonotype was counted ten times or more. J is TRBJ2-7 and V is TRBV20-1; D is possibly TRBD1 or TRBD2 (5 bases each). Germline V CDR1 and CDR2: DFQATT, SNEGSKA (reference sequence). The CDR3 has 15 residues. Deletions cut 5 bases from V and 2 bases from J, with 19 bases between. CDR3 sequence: CSAAGKAGPPYEQYF. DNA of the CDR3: TGCAGTGCTGCCGGGAAAGCAGGGCCCCCCTACGAGCAGTACTTC.

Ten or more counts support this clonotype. CDR3 sequence (DNA): TGTGCCAGCCCAAACCCACCTCCCGGGACAGTCCACGGCTACACCTTC. Amino acid sequence: CASPNPPPGTVHGYTF. The chain joins TRBV12-3 or TRBV12-4 to TRBJ1-2, with 7 positions matching TRBD1. The CDR3 consists of 16 residues. V trimming: 8 bases; J trimming: 8 bases; junction bases outside the gene matches: 20.

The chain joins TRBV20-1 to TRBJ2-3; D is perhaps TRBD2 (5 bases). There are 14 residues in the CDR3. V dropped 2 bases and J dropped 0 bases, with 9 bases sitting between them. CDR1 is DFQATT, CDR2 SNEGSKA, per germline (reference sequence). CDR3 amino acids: CSARYEGSTDTQYF. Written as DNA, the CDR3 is TGCAGTGCTAGATACGAGGGTAGCACAGATACGCAGTATTTT.

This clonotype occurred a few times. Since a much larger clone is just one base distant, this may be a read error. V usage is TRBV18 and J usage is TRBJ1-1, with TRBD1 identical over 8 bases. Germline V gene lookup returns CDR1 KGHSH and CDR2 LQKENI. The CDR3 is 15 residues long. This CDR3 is CASLDRGLMNTETFF. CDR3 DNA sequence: TGTGCCAGCTTAGACAGGGGTCTAATGAACACTGAAACTTTCTTT.

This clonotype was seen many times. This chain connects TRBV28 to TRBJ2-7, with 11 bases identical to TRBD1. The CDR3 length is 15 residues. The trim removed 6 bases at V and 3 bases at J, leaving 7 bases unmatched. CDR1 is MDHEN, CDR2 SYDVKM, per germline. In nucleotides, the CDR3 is TGTGCCAGCAGCTCCAAGGACAGGGGGCACTACGAGCAGTACTTC. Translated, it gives CASSSKDRGHYEQYF.

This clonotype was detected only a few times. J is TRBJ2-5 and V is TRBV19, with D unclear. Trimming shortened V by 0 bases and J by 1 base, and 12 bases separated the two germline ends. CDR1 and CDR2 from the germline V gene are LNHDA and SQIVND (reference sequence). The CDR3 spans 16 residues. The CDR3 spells CASSIEGSALQETQYF. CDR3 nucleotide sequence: TGTGCCAGTAGTATAGAGGGATCGGCTCTCCAAGAGACCCAGTACTTC.

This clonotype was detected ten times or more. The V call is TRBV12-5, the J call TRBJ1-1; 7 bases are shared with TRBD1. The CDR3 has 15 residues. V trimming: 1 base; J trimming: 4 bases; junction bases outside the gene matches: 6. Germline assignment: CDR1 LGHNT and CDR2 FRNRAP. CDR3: CASGLGQGGTTEAFF. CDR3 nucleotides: TGTGCTAGTGGTTTGGGACAGGGCGGTACCACTGAAGCTTTCTTT.

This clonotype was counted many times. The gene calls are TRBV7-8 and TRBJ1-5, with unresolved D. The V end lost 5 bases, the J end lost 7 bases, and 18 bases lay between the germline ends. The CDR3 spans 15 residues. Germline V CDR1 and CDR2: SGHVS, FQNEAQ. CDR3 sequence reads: CASSNTRSKGQPQHF. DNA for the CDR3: TGTGCCAGCAGCAACACGCGCTCTAAAGGGCAGCCCCAGCATTTT.

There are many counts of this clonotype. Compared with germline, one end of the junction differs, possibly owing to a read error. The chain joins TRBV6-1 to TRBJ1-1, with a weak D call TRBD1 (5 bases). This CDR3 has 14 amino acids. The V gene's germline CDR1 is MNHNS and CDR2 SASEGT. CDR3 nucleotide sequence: TGTGCCAGCAGGGAAGCCCGGACAAACACTGAAGCTTTCTTT. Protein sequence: CASREARTNTEAFF.

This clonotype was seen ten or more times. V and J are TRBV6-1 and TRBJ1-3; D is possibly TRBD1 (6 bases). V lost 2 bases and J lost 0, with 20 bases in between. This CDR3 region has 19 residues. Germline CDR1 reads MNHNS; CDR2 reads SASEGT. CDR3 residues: CASSELPPPGQTSGNTIYF. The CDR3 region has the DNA TGTGCCAGCAGTGAATTACCACCCCCCGGACAGACCTCTGGAAACACCATATATTTT.

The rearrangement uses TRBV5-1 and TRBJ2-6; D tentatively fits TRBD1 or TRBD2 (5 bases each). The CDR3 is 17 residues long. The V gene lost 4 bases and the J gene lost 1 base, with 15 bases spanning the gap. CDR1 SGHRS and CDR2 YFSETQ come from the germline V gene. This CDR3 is CASSEPGRASGANVLTF. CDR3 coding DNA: TGCGCCAGCAGCGAACCGGGACGGGCGTCTGGGGCCAACGTCCTGACTTTC.